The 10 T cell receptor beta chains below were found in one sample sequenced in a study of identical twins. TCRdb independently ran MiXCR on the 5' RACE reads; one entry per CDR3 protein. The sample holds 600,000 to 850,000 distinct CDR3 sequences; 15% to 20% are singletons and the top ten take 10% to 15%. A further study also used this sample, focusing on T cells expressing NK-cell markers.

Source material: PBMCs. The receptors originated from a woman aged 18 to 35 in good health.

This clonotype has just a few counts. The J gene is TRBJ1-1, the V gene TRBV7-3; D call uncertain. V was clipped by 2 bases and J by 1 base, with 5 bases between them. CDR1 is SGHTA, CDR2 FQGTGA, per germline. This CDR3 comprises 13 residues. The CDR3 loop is CASSLLTNTEAFF. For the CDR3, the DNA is TGTGCCAGCAGCTTACTTACGAACACTGAAGCTTTCTTT.

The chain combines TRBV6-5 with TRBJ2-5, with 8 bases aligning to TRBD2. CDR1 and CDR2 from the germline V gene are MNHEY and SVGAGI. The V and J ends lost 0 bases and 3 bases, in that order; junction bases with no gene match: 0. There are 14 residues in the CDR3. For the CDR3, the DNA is TGTGCCAGCAGTTACTCCGGGGGGGAAGAGACCCAGTACTTC. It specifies CASSYSGGEETQYF.

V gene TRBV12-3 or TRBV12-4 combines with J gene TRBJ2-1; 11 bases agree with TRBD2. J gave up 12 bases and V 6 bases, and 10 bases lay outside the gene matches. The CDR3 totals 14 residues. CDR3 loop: CASSISGGGEMQFF. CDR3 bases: TGTGCCAGCAGCATTAGCGGGGGGGGGGAGATGCAGTTCTTC.

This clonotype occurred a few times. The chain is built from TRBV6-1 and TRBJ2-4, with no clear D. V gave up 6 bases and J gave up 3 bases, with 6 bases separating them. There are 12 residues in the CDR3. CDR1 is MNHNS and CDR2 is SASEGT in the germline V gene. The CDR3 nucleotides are TGTGCCAGCAGGCGCGACAAAAACATTCAGTACTTC. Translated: CASRRDKNIQYF.

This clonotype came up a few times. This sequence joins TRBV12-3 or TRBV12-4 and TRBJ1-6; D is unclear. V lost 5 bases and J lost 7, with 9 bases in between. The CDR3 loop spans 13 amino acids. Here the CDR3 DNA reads TGTGCCAGCAGTGTCCAGCAGAATTCACCCCTCCACTTT. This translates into CASSVQQNSPLHF.

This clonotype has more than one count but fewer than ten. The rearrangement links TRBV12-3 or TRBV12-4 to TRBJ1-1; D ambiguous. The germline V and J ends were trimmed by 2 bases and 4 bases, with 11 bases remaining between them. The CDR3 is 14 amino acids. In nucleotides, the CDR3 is TGTGCCAGCAGTTTAACGGGGAGAGGCACTGAAGCTTTCTTT. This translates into CASSLTGRGTEAFF.

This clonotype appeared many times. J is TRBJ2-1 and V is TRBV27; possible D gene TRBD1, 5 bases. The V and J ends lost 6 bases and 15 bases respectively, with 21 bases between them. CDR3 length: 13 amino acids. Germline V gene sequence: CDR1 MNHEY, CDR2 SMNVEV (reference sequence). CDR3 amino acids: CASSQGHLSLVFF. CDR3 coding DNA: TGTGCCAGCAGCCAAGGACACCTGAGCTTGGTGTTCTTC.

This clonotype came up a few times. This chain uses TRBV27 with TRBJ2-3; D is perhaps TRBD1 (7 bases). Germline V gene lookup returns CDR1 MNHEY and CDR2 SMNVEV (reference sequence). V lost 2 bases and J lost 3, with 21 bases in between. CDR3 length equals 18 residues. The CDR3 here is CASSLQIGTARGTDTQYF. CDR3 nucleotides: TGTGCCAGCAGTTTACAGATAGGGACAGCCCGGGGGACAGATACGCAGTATTTT.

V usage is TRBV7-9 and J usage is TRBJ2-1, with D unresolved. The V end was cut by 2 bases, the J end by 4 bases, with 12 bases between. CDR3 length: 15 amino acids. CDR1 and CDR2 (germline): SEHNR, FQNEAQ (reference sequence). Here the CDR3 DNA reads TGTGCCAGCAGCTTAAGTACGGCAGCATACAATGAGCAGTTCTTC. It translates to CASSLSTAAYNEQFF.

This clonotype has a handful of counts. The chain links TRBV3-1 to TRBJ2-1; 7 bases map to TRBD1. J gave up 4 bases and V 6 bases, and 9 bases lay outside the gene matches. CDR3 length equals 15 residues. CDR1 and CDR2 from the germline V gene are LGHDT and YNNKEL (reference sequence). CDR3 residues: CASSMGTALYNEQFF. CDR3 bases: TGTGCCAGCAGTATGGGGACAGCACTTTACAATGAGCAGTTCTTC.